This paragraph reports one T cell receptor (beta chain). Time point meaning: newly diagnosed GD, antithyroid drugs for less than 3 months. From PBMCs, RNA was extracted and then used to make the TCR library. Combining iRepertoire HTBI primers with Arm-PCR of CDR3 regions, the authors built TCR beta libraries. Via MiXCR, TCRdb re-called the multiplex PCR reads, giving one row per CDR3 protein. The sample yields 550,000 to 600,000 distinct CDR3 sequences, 16% seen once. This sample was taken from a study of regulatory T cells in long-lasting Graves disease. CDR3 length: 14 amino acids. Looked up from germline, CDR1 is SGHNT and CDR2 is YYREEE (reference sequence). V was shortened by 0 bases and J by 9 bases, with 13 bases between the two germline ends. The data were also submitted as part of a second study, on T cells in Graves' hyperthyroidism and ophthalmopathy. From that report: Ophthalmopathy was separated from stable hyperthyroidism by a 13 V-J model.

The clonotype originates from a man between 18 and 29 years old with Graves disease. Material: peripheral blood mononuclear cells (PBMCs), obtained at new diagnosis, from a patient treated with antithyroid drugs. The genes are TRBV5-4 and TRBJ2-1, with D possibly TRBD2 on 6 matching bases. CDR3 loop: CASSLGWEAGEQFF. CDR3 bases: TGTGCCAGCAGCTTGGGGTGGGAGGCGGGTGAGCAGTTCTTC.